This section outlines one TCR beta chain sequence together with its context. This clonotype was recorded many times. Its antigen is unknown. No base quality information exists; no much larger clone differs at one position. The data were obtained in a study of T cell repertoires in cytomegalovirus infection (dated by TCRdb to 2018 to 2020). Broadly, across the study: Peptide stimulations targeted recently identified HLA-C-restricted CMV epitopes, whose presentation resists viral immunomodulation, together with well-studied HLA-B-restricted epitopes. Donor HLA type was relevant to the analysis, as public TCR beta signatures indicated carriage of CMV infection together with the matching HLA type. The full study reports these points: The ex vivo response was dominated by HLA-C-restricted CMV-specific TCR beta clonotypes, and the single most frequent clonotype in two of eight donors was supplied by these HLA-C-restricted clonotypes. In both this cohort and an independent cohort of more than 350 donors, the cumulative frequency of public TCR beta family members distinguished carriers of CMV infection plus the relevant HLA type.

V loses 4 bases of germline sequence and J loses 0 bases, and the interval between the two ends is 10 bases. From its cysteine to its phenylalanine, the CDR3 spans 15 amino acids. The kept DNA is CDR3 alone, 45 bases in frame from the first base. In the germline V gene (reference sequence), CDR1 corresponds to SEHNR and CDR2 to FQNEAQ. These reads were obtained on an Illumina HiSeq 1500. Using fastp at Q25 and MiXCR, TCRdb reprocessed the public reads and kept productive beta chains. Rows are unified per CDR3 protein, each entry keeping the most common DNA and genes. The sample table records fewer than 1,000,000 distinct CDR3 sequences; approximately 32% of these occur just once. The ten top clones hold under 15% of the sample. Explained via the paper, the treatment or condition label denotes: in vitro stimulation with specific CMV peptide epitopes to enrich CMV-specific T cells.

Sequenced material: cultured CD8+ T cells from PBMCs, taken from culture after CMV antigen stimulation. The rearranged segments are TRBV7-9 and TRBJ2-4; the D gene is unclear. The TCR was taken from a human donor in good health (CMV status not recorded). Some clones in this sample may be carry-over from other donors' samples. DNA sequence: TGTGCCAGCAGCTCGATTACGTCAGCCAAAAACATTCAGTACTTC. Translation gives CASSSITSAKNIQYF.